This is a list of T cell receptor beta chains from one sample in a study of cytomegalovirus exposure and HLA in healthy donors. The assay was immunoSEQ multiplex PCR, and TCRdb's table has in-frame clones only and misses some. Found here are approximately 120,000 clones, 88% of them singletons; the top ten hold about 2%. The material sequenced was PBMCs. These receptors were collected from a woman aged 18-29 years in good health and CMV-seronegative. The CDR3 runs from the conserved cysteine through the conserved F or W. Fields, in order: clone size, V gene, D gene, J gene, CDR3 length, CDR3 protein, CDR3 DNA. D genes are given only for firm matches. Rows give clone size only sometimes, using once, few, many, or a class for an expanded clone.

clone size: NA; V gene: TRBV5-1; D gene: TRBD2; J gene: TRBJ2-2; CDR3 length: 17; CDR3 protein: CASAPGLAGALSGELFF; CDR3 DNA: TGCGCCAGTGCACCGGGACTAGCGGGAGCTCTGTCCGGGGAGCTGTTTTTT
clone size: NA; V gene: TRBV7-3; D gene: NA; J gene: TRBJ2-1; CDR3 length: 13; CDR3 protein: CASSFGANNEQFF; CDR3 DNA: TGTGCCAGCAGCTTTGGGGCTAACAATGAGCAGTTCTTC
clone size: NA; V gene: TRBV6-1; D gene: TRBD2; J gene: TRBJ2-7; CDR3 length: 14; CDR3 protein: CASRGFQREGVQYF; CDR3 DNA: TGTGCCAGCCGCGGCTTTCAGCGGGAGGGCGTACAGTACTTC
clone size: NA; V gene: TRBV5-1; D gene: NA; J gene: TRBJ2-5; CDR3 length: 13; CDR3 protein: CASSFVAEETQYF; CDR3 DNA: TGCGCCAGCAGCTTCGTAGCGGAAGAGACCCAGTACTTC
clone size: once; V gene: TRBV7-2; D gene: TRBD2; J gene: TRBJ2-3; CDR3 length: 16; CDR3 protein: CASSKLAGVGPDTQYF; CDR3 DNA: TGTGCCAGCAGTAAACTAGCGGGAGTAGGGCCAGATACGCAGTATTTT
clone size: NA; V gene: TRBV7-2; D gene: TRBD2; J gene: TRBJ2-3; CDR3 length: 16; CDR3 protein: CASSQTSGSWADTQYF; CDR3 DNA: TGTGCCAGCAGCCAAACTAGCGGGAGTTGGGCAGATACGCAGTATTTT
clone size: NA; V gene: TRBV18; D gene: NA; J gene: TRBJ1-1; CDR3 length: 14; CDR3 protein: CASSPRTVYTEAFF; CDR3 DNA: TGTGCCAGCTCACCACGAACGGTTTACACTGAAGCTTTCTTT
clone size: NA; V gene: TRBV6-1; D gene: NA; J gene: TRBJ2-7; CDR3 length: 12; CDR3 protein: CASIGQTYEQYF; CDR3 DNA: TGTGCCAGCATTGGACAGACCTACGAGCAGTACTTC
clone size: NA; V gene: TRBV4-2; D gene: TRBD2; J gene: TRBJ2-7; CDR3 length: 15; CDR3 protein: CASRATSGIPYEQYF; CDR3 DNA: TGTGCCAGCAGGGCCACTAGCGGAATTCCCTACGAGCAGTACTTC
clone size: NA; V gene: TRBV7-2; D gene: NA; J gene: TRBJ2-5; CDR3 length: 12; CDR3 protein: CASSIFQETQYF; CDR3 DNA: TGTGCCAGCAGCATATTTCAAGAGACCCAGTACTTC
clone size: few; V gene: TRBV28; D gene: NA; J gene: TRBJ2-7; CDR3 length: 15; CDR3 protein: CASRPVVLSSYEQYF; CDR3 DNA: TGTGCCAGCAGACCGGTAGTCCTGAGCTCCTACGAGCAGTACTTC
clone size: NA; V gene: TRBV4-1; D gene: TRBD2; J gene: TRBJ2-2; CDR3 length: 15; CDR3 protein: CASSPSGGYTGELFF; CDR3 DNA: TGCGCCAGCAGCCCTAGCGGGGGGTACACCGGGGAGCTGTTTTTT
clone size: once; V gene: TRBV2; D gene: TRBD1; J gene: TRBJ1-4; CDR3 length: 14; CDR3 protein: CASSGQGPNEKLFF; CDR3 DNA: TGTGCCAGCAGTGGACAGGGCCCAAATGAAAAACTGTTTTTT
clone size: NA; V gene: TRBV18; D gene: TRBD2; J gene: TRBJ2-1; CDR3 length: 16; CDR3 protein: CASSPQRPGGYNEQFF; CDR3 DNA: TGTGCCAGCTCACCACAAAGGCCGGGAGGTTACAATGAGCAGTTCTTC
clone size: once; V gene: TRBV28; D gene: NA; J gene: TRBJ2-7; CDR3 length: 13; CDR3 protein: CASSLGRTYEQYF; CDR3 DNA: TGTGCCAGCAGTTTGGGGAGGACATACGAGCAGTACTTC
clone size: NA; V gene: TRBV7-9; D gene: NA; J gene: TRBJ1-2; CDR3 length: 17; CDR3 protein: CASSFNLVQGYDYGYTF; CDR3 DNA: TGTGCCAGCAGCTTTAACCTAGTCCAGGGTTATGACTATGGCTACACCTTC
clone size: NA; V gene: TRBV13; D gene: TRBD1; J gene: TRBJ1-3; CDR3 length: 14; CDR3 protein: CASSSGTGGNTIYF; CDR3 DNA: TGTGCCAGCAGCTCCGGGACAGGGGGAAACACCATATATTTT
clone size: NA; V gene: TRBV29-1; D gene: TRBD1; J gene: TRBJ2-1; CDR3 length: 14; CDR3 protein: CSVDGQGGYNEQFF; CDR3 DNA: TGCAGCGTCGATGGACAGGGAGGATACAATGAGCAGTTCTTC
clone size: NA; V gene: TRBV7-2; D gene: TRBD2; J gene: TRBJ2-3; CDR3 length: 16; CDR3 protein: CASSFSSGRAGDTQYF; CDR3 DNA: TGTGCCAGCAGCTTTTCTAGCGGGAGGGCCGGGGATACGCAGTATTTT
clone size: NA; V gene: TRBV27; D gene: TRBD2; J gene: TRBJ2-2; CDR3 length: 18; CDR3 protein: CASSRLAGGLSNTGELFF; CDR3 DNA: TGTGCCAGCAGTCGACTAGCGGGGGGCCTCAGTAACACCGGGGAGCTGTTTTTT
clone size: NA; V gene: TRBV19; D gene: TRBD1; J gene: TRBJ2-7; CDR3 length: 15; CDR3 protein: CASSETQGAYDEQYF; CDR3 DNA: TGTGCCAGTAGTGAAACACAGGGGGCATACGACGAGCAGTACTTC
clone size: NA; V gene: TRBV6-1; D gene: NA; J gene: TRBJ2-2; CDR3 length: 16; CDR3 protein: CASSEWDMSNTGELFF; CDR3 DNA: TGTGCCAGCAGTGAATGGGACATGTCGAACACCGGGGAGCTGTTTTTT
clone size: NA; V gene: TRBV7-9; D gene: NA; J gene: TRBJ2-7; CDR3 length: 14; CDR3 protein: CASSFPGHLNTRHF; CDR3 DNA: TGTGCCAGCAGCTTCCCGGGACACCTTAACACCCGTCACTTC
clone size: NA; V gene: TRBV6-5; D gene: NA; J gene: TRBJ2-7; CDR3 length: 12; CDR3 protein: CASSYSNGPQYF; CDR3 DNA: TGTGCCAGCAGTTACTCGAATGGCCCGCAGTACTTC
clone size: once; V gene: TRBV4-3; D gene: NA; J gene: TRBJ1-4; CDR3 length: 13; CDR3 protein: CASSQERGGKLFF; CDR3 DNA: TGCGCCAGCAGCCAAGAACGGGGGGGGAAACTGTTTTTT
clone size: NA; V gene: TRBV5-1; D gene: TRBD1; J gene: TRBJ1-5; CDR3 length: 16; CDR3 protein: CASSQGRGQGNQPQHF; CDR3 DNA: TGCGCCAGCAGTCAAGGTAGGGGACAGGGAAATCAGCCCCAGCATTTT
clone size: NA; V gene: TRBV7-2; D gene: TRBD1; J gene: TRBJ1-6; CDR3 length: 13; CDR3 protein: CATSRGDNSPLHF; CDR3 DNA: TGTGCCACTTCCAGGGGGGATAATTCACCCCTCCACTTT
clone size: NA; V gene: TRBV2; D gene: TRBD2; J gene: TRBJ2-7; CDR3 length: 13; CDR3 protein: CASEAGGGYEQYF; CDR3 DNA: TGTGCCAGCGAGGCCGGCGGGGGTTACGAGCAGTACTTC
clone size: once; V gene: TRBV27; D gene: TRBD1; J gene: TRBJ2-7; CDR3 length: 14; CDR3 protein: CASRTGTDSYEQYF; CDR3 DNA: TGTGCCAGCAGAACCGGGACAGATTCCTACGAGCAGTACTTC
clone size: few; V gene: TRBV19; D gene: TRBD1; J gene: TRBJ1-1; CDR3 length: 14; CDR3 protein: CASSPDRGGTEAFF; CDR3 DNA: TGTGCCAGTAGCCCTGACAGGGGAGGGACTGAAGCTTTCTTT
clone size: NA; V gene: TRBV27; D gene: TRBD2; J gene: TRBJ2-2; CDR3 length: 15; CDR3 protein: CASSPIAGVTGELFF; CDR3 DNA: TGTGCCAGCAGCCCCATAGCGGGGGTAACCGGGGAGCTGTTTTTT
clone size: NA; V gene: TRBV5-4; D gene: TRBD1; J gene: TRBJ1-6; CDR3 length: 15; CDR3 protein: CASSLGGQINSPLHF; CDR3 DNA: TGTGCCAGCAGCTTGGGGGGACAGATCAATTCACCCCTCCACTTT
clone size: once; V gene: TRBV6-6; D gene: NA; J gene: TRBJ2-1; CDR3 length: 15; CDR3 protein: CASSYSKEGIGEQFF; CDR3 DNA: TGTGCCAGCAGTTACTCGAAGGAGGGTATCGGTGAGCAGTTCTTC
clone size: NA; V gene: TRBV28; D gene: NA; J gene: TRBJ2-7; CDR3 length: 18; CDR3 protein: CASSSGREPGVVAYEQYF; CDR3 DNA: TGTGCCAGCAGTTCCGGCCGGGAACCAGGGGTCGTCGCCTACGAGCAGTACTTC
clone size: NA; V gene: TRBV25-1; D gene: NA; J gene: TRBJ1-5; CDR3 length: 13; CDR3 protein: CASSKGGNQPQHF; CDR3 DNA: TGTGCCAGCAGCAAGGGGGGGAACCAGCCCCAGCATTTT
clone size: once; V gene: TRBV19; D gene: NA; J gene: TRBJ2-2; CDR3 length: 17; CDR3 protein: CASTTRSLAANTGELFF; CDR3 DNA: TGTGCCAGTACCACTAGGTCGTTAGCGGCGAACACCGGGGAGCTGTTTTTT
clone size: NA; V gene: TRBV4-1; D gene: NA; J gene: TRBJ1-1; CDR3 length: 16; CDR3 protein: CASSQENQRMNTEAFF; CDR3 DNA: TGCGCCAGCAGCCAAGAAAATCAGCGGATGAACACTGAAGCTTTCTTT
clone size: NA; V gene: TRBV18; D gene: NA; J gene: TRBJ1-5; CDR3 length: 14; CDR3 protein: CASSPAPAEQPQHF; CDR3 DNA: TGTGCCAGCTCACCCGCCCCAGCGGAGCAGCCCCAGCATTTT
clone size: NA; V gene: TRBV30; D gene: TRBD1; J gene: TRBJ1-1; CDR3 length: 12; CDR3 protein: CAWSGQGTEAFF; CDR3 DNA: TGTGCCTGGAGTGGACAGGGCACTGAAGCTTTCTTT
clone size: NA; V gene: TRBV19; D gene: TRBD1; J gene: TRBJ1-6; CDR3 length: 14; CDR3 protein: CASSITGQVPPLHF; CDR3 DNA: TGTGCCAGTAGTATAACGGGACAGGTACCACCCCTCCACTTT